These T cell receptor beta chains were read from a single sample in a study of blood T cells in healthy people across ages. TCRdb passed the 5' RACE reads through MiXCR, listing each CDR3 protein once. The data contain over 500,000 distinct CDR3 sequences, 52% of them seen just once; the ten biggest clones take up roughly 13%. Sequenced: blood. These receptors came from a woman older than 75 in good health. CDR3s include the opening cysteine and the closing phenylalanine or tryptophan. The order of the fields is V gene, clone size, D gene, J gene, CDR3 DNA, CDR3 protein. A D gene is named only where the DNA matches it firmly. Clone size is not always given. Where it is, it says once, few, many or a class for expanded clones.

TRBV28	NA	TRBD2	TRBJ2-3	TGTGCCAGCAGTTTATCGGGGGGGTTCGCAGATACGCAGTATTTT	CASSLSGGFADTQYF
TRBV5-1	once	TRBD1	TRBJ2-5	TGCGCCAGCAGCACCGGACAGGGAAAAGAGACCCAGTACTTC	CASSTGQGKETQYF
TRBV15	few	TRBD2	TRBJ2-3	TGTGCCACCAGCAGCCCTTTGACTAGCGGGAGAGCCACAGATACGCAGTATTTT	CATSSPLTSGRATDTQYF
TRBV2	NA	TRBD1	TRBJ1-5	TGTGCCAGCACCCCGGGACAGGGTCGTAGTCAGCCCCAGCATTTT	CASTPGQGRSQPQHF
TRBV21-1	NA	NA	TRBJ2-7	TGTGCCATTCTCGACGGGCGCAGATCCTACGAGCAGTACTTC	CAILDGRRSYEQYF
TRBV11-2	NA	TRBD2	TRBJ2-3	TGTGCCAGCACCCTGGGGGATAGCGGGGCCACAGATACGCAGTATTTT	CASTLGDSGATDTQYF
TRBV28	NA	TRBD1	TRBJ2-1	TGTGCCAGCAGTTTATCCGGGACAGGGCTAAATGAGCAGTTCTTC	CASSLSGTGLNEQFF
TRBV28	many	NA	TRBJ2-7	TGTGCCAGCACAAGGGAATCCTACGAGCAGTACTTC	CASTRESYEQYF
TRBV6-5	NA	TRBD2	TRBJ2-2	TGTGCCAGCAGTTGGGGTAGCGGGGATACCGGGGAGCTGTTTTTT	CASSWGSGDTGELFF
TRBV5-1	NA	TRBD1	TRBJ1-5	TGCGCCAGCAGCTTGACAGGGACAGAGCAGCCCCAGCATTTT	CASSLTGTEQPQHF
TRBV12-3/TRBV12-4	many	NA	TRBJ2-1	TGTGCCAGCAGCCGAAGACAGGTGGGCATTAATGAGCAGTTCTTC	CASSRRQVGINEQFF
TRBV7-2	many	NA	TRBJ2-3	TGTGCCAGCAGCCCTCAGGGCCGTTTACCTCCCACAGATACGCAGTATTTT	CASSPQGRLPPTDTQYF
TRBV20-1	NA	NA	TRBJ1-1	TGCAGTGCTAGGAACCCGGGACCATACACTGAAGCTTTCTTT	CSARNPGPYTEAFF
TRBV29-1	many	NA	TRBJ2-3	TGCAGCGTAGAGAAACAGCGCCTACAGACAGATACGCAGTATTTT	CSVEKQRLQTDTQYF
TRBV7-2	few	NA	TRBJ1-5	TGTGCCAGCAGCGAAACCTGGGGACAGCCCCAGCATTTT	CASSETWGQPQHF
TRBV27	NA	NA	TRBJ2-7	TGTGCCAGCAGTTCCATCGCTGGGGGATCCTACAATGAGCAGTACTTC	CASSSIAGGSYNEQYF
TRBV7-7	NA	TRBD1	TRBJ2-1	TGTGCCAGCAGCTTTGGACAGGCGGAACCCTACAATGAGCAGTTCTTC	CASSFGQAEPYNEQFF
TRBV5-1	few	TRBD1	TRBJ1-4	TGCGCCAGCAGCTTGGCCAGGGGGCTCGGGTTTGGAAAACTGTTTTTT	CASSLARGLGFGKLFF
TRBV12-3/TRBV12-4	NA	NA	TRBJ2-3	TGTGCCAGCAGCCCCGGACTCAGCCCTAGCACAGATACGCAGTATTTT	CASSPGLSPSTDTQYF
TRBV28	once	NA	TRBJ2-7	TGTGCCAGCAGTTGGAGGGGCCCCGACTACGAGCAGTACTTC	CASSWRGPDYEQYF
TRBV4-1	many	NA	TRBJ2-7	TGCGCCAGCAGCCAAGAATCGGGGGCCAGGAACGAGCAGTACTTC	CASSQESGARNEQYF
TRBV29-1	NA	NA	TRBJ1-1	TGCAGCGTCTTGACCCTAACTGAAGCTTTCTTT	CSVLTLTEAFF
TRBV6-2/TRBV6-3	NA	TRBD2	TRBJ2-5	TGTGCCAGCAGTTACCCGATAGCGGGAGACCGGGAGACCCAGTACTTC	CASSYPIAGDRETQYF
TRBV20-1	NA	NA	TRBJ1-1	TGCAGTGCCCAACGGGGGGCCACTGAAGCTTTCTTT	CSAQRGATEAFF
TRBV20-1	NA	TRBD2	TRBJ2-3	TGCAGTGCGACCAAGAGCGGGACTAGCACAGATACGCAGTATTTT	CSATKSGTSTDTQYF
TRBV9	NA	NA	TRBJ2-7	TGTGCCAGCAGCGTAGGCTTGGGAAGCTACGAGCAGTACTTC	CASSVGLGSYEQYF
TRBV20-1	NA	NA	TRBJ1-2	TGCAGTGCTAGGAATCAACATGGCTACACCTTC	CSARNQHGYTF
TRBV21-1	NA	NA	TRBJ2-5	TGTGCCAGCAGCAATTTCCCAAATAGGGAAAAAGAGACCCAGTACTTC	CASSNFPNREKETQYF
TRBV9	NA	NA	TRBJ2-7	TGTGCCAGCAGCGCTGGGACCAGCGACGAGCAGTACTTC	CASSAGTSDEQYF
TRBV20-1	many	TRBD1	TRBJ1-5	TGCAGTGCTTGGACAGGTAGCAATCAGCCCCAGCATTTT	CSAWTGSNQPQHF
TRBV6-6	NA	TRBD1	TRBJ2-5	TGTGCCAGCCGGGACAGGGCCGAAGAGACCCAGTACTTC	CASRDRAEETQYF
TRBV5-1	few	NA	TRBJ1-1	TGCGCCAGCAGCTTGTCGGATTTCACTGAAGCTTTCTTT	CASSLSDFTEAFF
TRBV3-1	NA	NA	TRBJ1-2	TGTGCCAGCAGCCAAACCCCGAGTCGGGGCATCTATGGCTACACCTTC	CASSQTPSRGIYGYTF
TRBV6-5	many	NA	TRBJ2-7	TGTGCCAGCAGTAAACAGGGCCTTTTATCCTACGAGCAGTACTTC	CASSKQGLLSYEQYF
TRBV12-3/TRBV12-4	few	NA	TRBJ2-5	TGTGCCAGCAGTTTAAGTGCTTCCTACAATGAGCAGTACTTC	CASSLSASYNEQYF
TRBV28	NA	TRBD2	TRBJ2-3	TGTGCCAGCAGTTTAGGAAGCGGGGAAGATACGCAGTATTTT	CASSLGSGEDTQYF
TRBV14	few	NA	TRBJ2-5	TGTGCCAGCAGTCAACAAAGGAGGGGGCGGAGGCAAGAGACCCAGTACTTC	CASSQQRRGRRQETQYF
TRBV2	NA	TRBD1	TRBJ1-4	TGTGCCAGCGCGGACAGGGGCTATAATGAAAAACTGTTTTTT	CASADRGYNEKLFF
TRBV7-8	few	TRBD1	TRBJ2-2	TGTGCCAGCAGTTCCCGACCCGGGACAGGGACCACCGGGGAGCTGTTTTTT	CASSSRPGTGTTGELFF
TRBV2	few	NA	TRBJ1-5	TGTGCCAGCAGCCAGTCGGATCAGCCCCAGCATTTT	CASSQSDQPQHF
TRBV12-3/TRBV12-4	few	TRBD2	TRBJ2-3	TGTGCCAGCAGTGACCAGCGGCGGGGGACAGATACGCAGTATTTT	CASSDQRRGTDTQYF
TRBV29-1	NA	TRBD1	TRBJ1-5	TGCAGCGTCGAGACAGGGGGCAATCAGCCCCAGCATTTT	CSVETGGNQPQHF
TRBV29-1	NA	TRBD1	TRBJ2-7	TGCAGCGCCGGCTGGGGACAGGGCCTATACGAGCAGTACTTC	CSAGWGQGLYEQYF
TRBV2	NA	TRBD2	TRBJ2-1	TGTGCCAGCAGTGATCCGACTAGCCGGGGTGAGCGGTTCTTC	CASSDPTSRGERFF
TRBV7-2	NA	NA	TRBJ2-5	TGTGCCGGCAGCTTGATGCGGAACCAAGAGACCCAGTACTTC	CAGSLMRNQETQYF
TRBV7-7	few	NA	TRBJ1-5	TGTGCTAGCAGCTTCAGACGTGCCCCGCACCCTGATCAGCCCCAGCATTTT	CASSFRRAPHPDQPQHF
TRBV20-1	NA	NA	TRBJ2-1	TGCAGTGTGGGATCCCAGGGCAATGAGCAGTTCTTC	CSVGSQGNEQFF
TRBV6-6	many	TRBD1	TRBJ1-1	TGTGCCAGCAGTTCAGGACAGGGGGACCTTGAAGCTTTCTTT	CASSSGQGDLEAFF
TRBV20-1	NA	TRBD2	TRBJ2-5	TGCAGTGCACCATCACTAGCGGGAGTATTAGAGACCCAGTACTTC	CSAPSLAGVLETQYF
TRBV7-9	few	NA	TRBJ2-3	TGTGCCAGCAGCCTCAGGGATTTCGCAGATACGCAGTATTTT	CASSLRDFADTQYF
TRBV29-1	NA	NA	TRBJ1-6	TGCAGCGGCCACATATCCGGGCGCGTAAGAAATTCACCCCTCCACTTT	CSGHISGRVRNSPLHF
TRBV3-1	NA	NA	TRBJ2-5	TGTGCCAGCAGCCAAGGCCCAGGACAGCAAGAGACCCAGTACTTC	CASSQGPGQQETQYF
TRBV7-3	NA	TRBD2	TRBJ2-1	TGTGCCAGCAGCTTGACTAGCGGACACAATGAGCAGTTCTTC	CASSLTSGHNEQFF
TRBV10-3	many	TRBD2	TRBJ2-1	TGTGCCATCAGGCAGGGGACTAGTCGGGATGAGCAGTTCTTC	CAIRQGTSRDEQFF
TRBV15	NA	NA	TRBJ2-7	TGTGCCACCAGCAGACGTAGCGGAGCGACGTCCTACGAGCAGTACTTC	CATSRRSGATSYEQYF
TRBV21-1	NA	NA	TRBJ1-2	TGTGCCAGCAGCAATTCAGTAAGGCTAAACTATGGCTACACCTTC	CASSNSVRLNYGYTF
TRBV7-2	NA	NA	TRBJ1-2	TGTGCCAGCAGCTTAGAGGCTGTCACGGCCCATGGCTACACCTTC	CASSLEAVTAHGYTF
TRBV6-5	once	NA	TRBJ2-1	TGTGCCAGGTACTCTTCTCTGGACGGCTCCTACAATGAGCAGTTCTTC	CARYSSLDGSYNEQFF
TRBV10-3	many	NA	TRBJ2-1	TGTGCCATCAGTGAGAAAGCGGAGCAGTTCTTC	CAISEKAEQFF
TRBV9	NA	TRBD2	TRBJ2-1	TGTGCCAGCAGCGTAGAAATAACGTTGGGAACTAGCGGGGCCCCTGGGCAGTTCTTC	CASSVEITLGTSGAPGQFF